This TCR beta chain was recovered during a study of primary melanoma T cells and metastatic recurrence (dated by TCRdb to the early 2020s). The study in broad terms: The cohort comprised 199 primary melanomas of stage T2 to T4, with thickness greater than 1 mm. The study examined whether T-cell fraction and T-cell repertoire clonality in primary melanoma tumors predicted patient outcome. Progression-free survival was the clinical outcome compared against the T-cell fraction measured by TCR beta sequencing. Histopathological grading of tumor-infiltrating lymphocytes was compared with the T-cell fraction derived from sequencing. Overall results and qualifications from the work: An effective T-cell-mediated antitumor response in primary melanoma was presented by the authors only as a suggestion rather than as a demonstrated mechanism. Adding T-cell fraction to tumor thickness reportedly improved progression-free survival prediction more than adding any other histopathological variable. Protection appeared to be conferred by a T-cell fraction above 20% regardless of ulceration status, mitotic rate or nodal disease. Progression-free survival was reportedly predicted by the tumor T-cell fraction independently of age, mitotic rate, ulceration and thickness.

This clone appeared once. Its cognate antigen has yet to be identified. No much larger clone is present one base from it, and per-base qualities are unavailable. The CDR3 spans 15 residues, from the cysteine through the phenylalanine. Here the CDR3 DNA is all that survives: 45 bases in frame from base 1. Reading the germline V gene gives CDR1 WSHSY and CDR2 SAAADI. Relative to germline, V is missing 1 base and J is missing 5 bases, with 8 bases of the junction outside any gene match. The primary melanoma of each patient had been surgically resected and was considered potentially curable but at risk of metastatic recurrence. The receptor library was made with the immunoSEQ multiplex PCR assay. Primary melanoma tumor tissue underwent high-throughput sequencing of the T-cell receptor beta chain. The authors processed their data as follows. Repertoire analyses included TCRB CDR3 sharing between samples and the distribution of insertions and deletions. A gradient-boosted model ranked how well the T-cell fraction predicted outcome compared with histopathological variables. Imported from immuneACCESS, the table was reduced by TCRdb to in-frame sequences with V and J called. These copies leave out some clones; in studies compared against another copy, an unresolved V gene accounts for under half, and the cause of the remainder is not known. The V and J calls and clone size were taken over from that table, and D and trimming were inferred from the DNA. Within this sample are 550 to 700 clones, with about 75% of them counted one time only. Approximately 16% of the sample comes from the top ten.

Sequenced input: melanoma tumor tissue. The sequence came from a human donor with melanoma. The chain couples TRBV10-2 to TRBJ2-7; the junction holds 7 bases that match TRBD2. The CDR3 protein: CASSEFYAGVNEQYF. The DNA is TGCGCCAGCAGTGAGTTTTATGCGGGAGTCAACGAGCAGTACTTC.